This T cell receptor (beta chain) was documented in a study of blood T cell repertoires in COVID-19. This clone appeared a single time. The table came from immunoSEQ multiplex PCR; TCRdb's copy has only in-frame clones and leaves some out. The data show hundreds of thousands of clones, with approximately 84% seen just once and under 2% held by the top ten. The CDR3 is 14 amino acids. With V trimmed by 4 bases and J by 6 bases, 8 bases remained unmatched. Germline-derived CDR1 and CDR2 are MNHEY and SVGEGT. This TCR derives from an elderly woman with acute or convalescent COVID-19. V is TRBV6-2 or TRBV6-3 and J is TRBJ1-2; 7 nucleotides align to TRBD1. Sequenced sample: peripheral blood. The CDR3 DNA reads TGTGCCAGCAGTTTAACCGGGACAGAGAATGGCTACACCTTC. Its translation: CASSLTGTENGYTF.